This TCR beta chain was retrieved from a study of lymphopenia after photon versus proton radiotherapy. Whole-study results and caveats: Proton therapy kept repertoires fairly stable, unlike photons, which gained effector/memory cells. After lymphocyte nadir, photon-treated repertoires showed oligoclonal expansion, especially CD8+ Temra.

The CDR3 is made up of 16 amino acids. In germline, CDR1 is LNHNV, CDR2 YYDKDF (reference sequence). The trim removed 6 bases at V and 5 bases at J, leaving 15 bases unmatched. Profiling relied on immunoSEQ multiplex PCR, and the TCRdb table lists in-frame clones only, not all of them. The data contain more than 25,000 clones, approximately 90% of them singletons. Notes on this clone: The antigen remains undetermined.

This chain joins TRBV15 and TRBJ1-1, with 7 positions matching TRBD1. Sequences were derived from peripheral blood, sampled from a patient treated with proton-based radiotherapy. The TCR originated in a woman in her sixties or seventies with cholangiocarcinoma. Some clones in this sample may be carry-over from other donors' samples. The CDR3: CATRPTGTVRGTEAFF. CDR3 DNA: TGTGCCACCAGGCCTACTGGGACAGTCCGTGGAACTGAAGCTTTCTTT.